This passage covers 23 T cell receptor beta chains from one sample sequenced in a study of CD4+ T cells in melanoma. This table comes from immunoSEQ multiplex PCR, and its TCRdb copy is limited to in-frame clones, with some not included. The sample carries around 19,000 clones, 81% recorded once. The sequenced sample was cells from a culture (not recorded whether cultured in vitro). These receptors came from a human donor with melanoma.

As DNA, the CDR3 is TGTGCCTGGCAAACCGGAATTAGTAATTCACCCCTCCACTTT. Protein sequence: CAWQTGISNSPLHF. J is TRBJ1-6 and V is TRBV30; no firm D call. Trimming took off 5 bases at V and 6 bases at J, with 14 bases between the two ends. The CDR3 has 14 residues. Germline V gene sequence: CDR1 GTSNPN, CDR2 SVGIG (reference sequence).

The chain is built from TRBV5-4 and TRBJ1-2; no reliable D call. Germline CDR1 and CDR2: SGHNT and YYREEE (reference sequence). Deletions cut 2 bases from V and 2 bases from J, with 10 bases between. The CDR3 extends over 14 amino acids. The CDR3 here is CASSLTGRNYGYTF. CDR3 nucleotides: TGTGCCAGCAGCTTAACCGGGCGCAACTATGGCTACACCTTC.

The rearrangement uses TRBV6-1 and TRBJ1-5; D not certain. This CDR3 has 14 residues. V lost 6 bases to trimming and J lost 3 bases, with 12 bases between them. Germline V CDR1 and CDR2: MNHNS, SASEGT. Here the CDR3 reads CASSLRWDNQPQHF. In nucleotides, the CDR3 is TGTGCCAGCAGCCTCCGTTGGGACAATCAGCCCCAGCATTTT.

This clone qualifies as large. The rearrangement links TRBV2 to TRBJ1-1, with 9 bases aligning to TRBD1. Looked up from germline, CDR1 is SNHLY and CDR2 is FYNNEI. This CDR3 has 15 amino acids. V trimming: 4 bases; J trimming: 4 bases; junction bases outside the gene matches: 7. CDR3 protein: CASSAEGQGTTEAFF. In DNA, the CDR3 is TGTGCCAGCAGTGCTGAGGGACAGGGCACCACTGAAGCTTTCTTT.

V gene TRBV20-1 combines with J gene TRBJ2-7; no reliable D call. CDR1 and CDR2 from the germline V gene are DFQATT and SNEGSKA (reference sequence). V was pared by 7 bases and J by 6 bases, with 7 bases between. This CDR3 has 9 amino acids. The CDR3 DNA reads as TGCAGTGTAGGGTCCGAGCAGTACTTC. It specifies CSVGSEQYF.

The chain joins TRBV5-1 to TRBJ1-1, with unresolved D. The V gene's germline CDR1 is SGHRS and CDR2 YFSETQ. The CDR3 length is 13 residues. The V and J ends lost 0 bases and 3 bases respectively, with 6 bases between them. In DNA form, the CDR3 reads TGCGCCAGCAGCTTGGGGCAGGACACTGAAGCTTTCTTT. The encoded protein is CASSLGQDTEAFF.

This clone was seen just once. The rearrangement uses TRBV29-1 and TRBJ2-5, with D uncertain. Germline-derived CDR1 and CDR2 are SQVTM and ANQGSEA. Trimming cost V 7 bases and J 2 bases, with 14 bases left between them. This CDR3 is built from 13 residues. CDR3 residues: CSALIRRQETQYF. The DNA of the CDR3 is TGCAGCGCCCTAATCAGGCGGCAAGAGACCCAGTACTTC.

The chain is built from TRBV5-6 and TRBJ1-2; D might be TRBD1 (5 bases). The CDR3 loop spans 14 amino acids. The V end was cut by 1 base, the J end by 4 bases, with 11 bases between. CDR1 SGHDT and CDR2 YYEEEE come from the germline V gene. CDR3 nucleotide sequence: TGTGCCAGCAGCTTGACAGGAATAATCTATGGCTACACCTTC. As protein: CASSLTGIIYGYTF. Together with reference TRBV5-6 and TRBJ1-2, the CDR3 gives the full variable domain: DAGVTQSPTHLIKTRGQQVTLRCSPKSGHDTVSWYQQALGQGPQFIFQYYEEEERQRGNFPDRFSGHQFPNYSSELNVNALLLGDSALYLCASSLTGIIYGYTFGSGTRLTVV.

This chain joins TRBV5-1 and TRBJ2-2; no clear D. V dropped 5 bases and J dropped 0 bases, with 11 bases sitting between them. The CDR3 runs 15 residues. Looked up from germline, CDR1 is SGHRS and CDR2 is YFSETQ. In nucleotides, the CDR3 is TGCGCCAGCAGGTCAAAAGCGCCGAACACCGGGGAGCTGTTTTTT. Encoded protein: CASRSKAPNTGELFF.

V is TRBV5-8 and J is TRBJ2-7; 10 bases align to TRBD1. This CDR3 has 14 residues. The germline V gene has CDR1 SGHTS and CDR2 YDEGEE. Trimming at V came to 6 bases and at J to 7 bases, leaving 10 bases not matched to a gene. The CDR3 sequence is CASTRDRGLGEQYF. Here the CDR3 DNA reads TGTGCCAGCACACGGGACAGGGGTCTAGGGGAGCAGTACTTC.

The chain links TRBV10-3 to TRBJ1-1; perhaps TRBD1 as D (6 bases). The ends were cut back, 3 bases at V and 1 base at J, with 9 bases in the middle. This CDR3 comprises 14 residues. CDR1 is ENHRY, CDR2 SYGVKD, per germline. The CDR3 DNA reads TGTGCCATCAGTGACACACAGGGGAACACTGAAGCTTTCTTT. Amino acid sequence: CAISDTQGNTEAFF.

This chain joins TRBV5-1 and TRBJ2-3; D is possibly TRBD1 (6 bases). V lost 3 bases to trimming and J lost 1 base, with 12 bases between them. Per the germline V gene, CDR1 is SGHRS and CDR2 is YFSETQ. This CDR3 spans 15 amino acids. CDR3 coding DNA: TGCGCCAGCAGCTCCCGGTGGGGGCGCACAGATACGCAGTATTTT. Amino acids: CASSSRWGRTDTQYF.

The chain recombines TRBV5-6 with TRBJ1-2; TRBD1 agrees at 7 bases. With 1 base clipped from V and 5 bases from J, the junction kept 11 bases outside the gene matches. The CDR3 runs 16 residues. In germline, CDR1 is SGHDT, CDR2 YYEEEE. The CDR3 nucleotides read TGTGCCAGCAGCTTGCAAACCGGGACAGCGTCTTATGGCTACACCTTC. Translated: CASSLQTGTASYGYTF.

The CDR3: CASSEEDSPLHF. In DNA form, the CDR3 reads TGCGCCAGCAGTGAGGAGGATTCACCCCTCCACTTT. This chain uses TRBV10-2 with TRBJ1-6; D is unresolved. Trimming removed 2 bases at V and 8 bases at J, with 4 bases between. Germline V gives CDR1 WSHSY, CDR2 SAAADI. This CDR3 spans 12 amino acids.

V gene TRBV15 combines with J gene TRBJ2-7; no clear D gene. With 0 bases removed from V and 1 base from J, the gap between germline ends came to 10 bases. Per germline, CDR1 LNHNV and CDR2 YYDKDF (reference sequence). The length of the CDR3 is 15 residues. The CDR3 region is CATSRDRVASYEQYF. The CDR3 DNA reads as TGTGCCACCAGCAGAGATCGGGTCGCATCCTACGAGCAGTACTTC.

The CDR3 here is CASSPRGHTEAFF. The DNA of the CDR3 is TGTGCCAGCAGCCCCAGGGGGCACACTGAAGCTTTCTTT. The chain is built from TRBV27 and TRBJ1-1, with 8 positions matching TRBD1. J gave up 3 bases and V 6 bases, and 3 bases lay outside the gene matches. In germline, CDR1 is MNHEY, CDR2 SMNVEV (reference sequence). The CDR3 contains 13 residues.

The chain links TRBV5-1 to TRBJ2-3; TRBD2 aligns across 8 bases. V lost 7 bases to trimming and J lost 1 base; unmatched junction nucleotides: 5. The CDR3 loop spans 14 amino acids. Germline loops: CDR1 SGHRS, CDR2 YFSETQ. The chain's CDR3 is CASWSGGRTDTQYF. The CDR3 DNA reads TGCGCCAGCTGGAGCGGGGGCCGCACAGATACGCAGTATTTT.

V and J are TRBV7-8 and TRBJ2-7, with D possibly matching TRBD2 (5 bases). The V end was cut by 2 bases, the J end by 3 bases, with 11 bases between. CDR3 length: 14 residues. Germline CDR1 and CDR2: SGHVS and FQNEAQ. The DNA of the CDR3 is TGTGCCAGCAGCTTATGGCGGACTGACTACGAGCAGTACTTC. Translated: CASSLWRTDYEQYF. Full variable domain (remainder filled in from reference TRBV7-8 and TRBJ2-7): GAGVSQSPRYKVAKRGQDVALRCDPISGHVSLFWYQQALGQGPEFLTYFQNEAQLDKSGLPSDRFFAERPEGSVSTLKIQRTQQEDSAVYLCASSLWRTDYEQYFGPGTRLTVT.

The count of this clone is one. The chain couples TRBV5-1 to TRBJ1-6, with D tentatively TRBD1 (5 bases). V was cut by 4 bases and J by 7 bases, with 18 bases left in between. The CDR3 has 16 residues. CDR1 and CDR2 from the germline V gene are SGHRS and YFSETQ. CDR3 amino acids: CASSNFREGMNSPLHF. CDR3 nucleotides: TGCGCCAGCAGCAATTTTCGGGAGGGGATGAATTCACCCCTCCACTTT.

This rearrangement joins TRBV18 to TRBJ2-4; 12 bases line up with TRBD1. Germline CDR1 reads KGHSH; CDR2 reads LQKENI. The CDR3 length is 15 residues. With 4 bases clipped from V and 5 bases from J, the junction kept 3 bases outside the gene matches. This chain's CDR3 is CASSRDRGPENIQYF. The CDR3 region has the DNA TGTGCCAGCTCACGGGACAGGGGGCCCGAAAACATTCAGTACTTC.

This clone was detected once. The chain carries TRBV19 and TRBJ2-2; 7 bases are shared with TRBD2. V lost 6 bases and J lost 5; bases outside the gene matches: 6. This CDR3 is built from 14 residues. The germline gives CDR1 LNHDA, CDR2 SQIVND (reference sequence). The chain's CDR3 is CASRWAGVTGELFF. The CDR3 DNA sequence: TGTGCCAGTAGATGGGCGGGGGTGACCGGGGAGCTGTTTTTT.

This rearrangement joins TRBV4-1 to TRBJ1-6; tentatively, D is TRBD1 (5 bases). V lost 1 base and J 11 bases, leaving 12 bases between the germline ends. The CDR3 runs to 14 residues. CDR1 and CDR2 (germline): MGHRA, YSYEKL. Written as DNA, the CDR3 is TGCGCCAGCAGCCAAGGCCCGGGGCAGACACCCCTCCACTTT. This encodes CASSQGPGQTPLHF.

This clone has a single count. J is TRBJ1-5 and V is TRBV18; unclear D gene. This CDR3 is built from 14 residues. Germline V gives CDR1 KGHSH, CDR2 LQKENI. V was clipped by 3 bases and J by 2 bases, with 8 bases between them. CDR3 sequence (DNA): TGTGCCAGCTCACCCTCGACTGGCAATCAGCCCCAGCATTTT. Its translation: CASSPSTGNQPQHF.